The 14 T cell receptor beta chains reported below all come from one sample, sequenced in a study of blood T cell repertoires in COVID-19. Repertoires were generated with immunoSEQ multiplex PCR, while TCRdb's copy carries only in-frame clones and drops some. In the table there are approximately 79,000 clones, 65% to 90% of which are singletons. Sequenced input: peripheral blood. The receptors shown here come from a woman aged 50 to 60 with acute or convalescent COVID-19.

This chain uses TRBV6-5 with TRBJ1-6, with a possible D match to TRBD1 (6 bases). CDR3 size: 15 residues. In germline, CDR1 is MNHEY, CDR2 SVGAGI. V lost 6 bases, J lost 7 bases, and 16 bases lay in between. The CDR3 is CASSLVGAKNSPLHF. For the CDR3, the DNA is TGTGCCAGCAGCCTCGTGGGGGCTAAAAATTCACCCCTCCACTTT.

The V and J genes are TRBV6-5 and TRBJ2-1; a possible D gene is TRBD1 (5 bases). The CDR3 covers 15 residues. Germline lookup yields CDR1 MNHEY and CDR2 SVGAGI. The V end lost 8 bases, the J end lost 4 bases, and 18 bases lay between the germline ends. CDR3 in amino acids: CASQKDRITYNEQFF. Here the CDR3 DNA reads TGTGCCAGCCAAAAAGACAGAATAACATACAATGAGCAGTTCTTC.

The rearrangement links TRBV7-2 to TRBJ1-4; 8 nucleotides match TRBD1. The J segment lost 5 bases and the V segment lost 6 bases, leaving 11 bases of the junction unmatched. Germline values: CDR1 SGHTA, CDR2 FQGNSA. The CDR3 has 16 amino acids. CDR3 nucleotides: TGTGCCAGCAGTCTTACCAGGACAGGGCAAAATGAAAAACTGTTTTTT. This sequence encodes CASSLTRTGQNEKLFF.

The J gene is TRBJ2-5, the V gene TRBV5-6, with 12 bases that match TRBD2. CDR1 and CDR2 (germline): SGHDT, YYEEEE. There are 16 residues in the CDR3. V shed 0 bases, J shed 4 bases, and the junction held 4 bases outside the gene matches. CDR3 residues: CASSLDPSGRGETQYF. In DNA, the CDR3 is TGTGCCAGCAGCTTGGATCCTAGCGGGAGGGGAGAGACCCAGTACTTC.

The V call is TRBV5-1, the J call TRBJ2-2, with D possibly matching TRBD1 (6 bases). Trimming removed 5 bases at V and 1 base at J, with 15 bases between. The CDR3 length is 16 residues. From germline, CDR1 is SGHRS and CDR2 YFSETQ. The CDR3 DNA reads TGCGCCAGCAGAGAATCAGGGGTGATGAACACCGGGGAGCTGTTTTTT. As protein: CASRESGVMNTGELFF.

The genes are TRBV5-1 and TRBJ2-7; TRBD2 matches 8 bases. The CDR3 extends over 18 amino acids. The trim removed 4 bases at V and 2 bases at J, leaving 17 bases unmatched. Germline assignment: CDR1 SGHRS and CDR2 YFSETQ. The CDR3 region is CASSLRPSSGLVAYEQYF. The CDR3 DNA reads as TGCGCCAGCAGCCTTAGACCTTCTAGCGGGTTGGTCGCCTACGAGCAGTACTTC.

J is TRBJ2-3 and V is TRBV6-5, with 9 bases that match TRBD2. CDR3 length: 15 amino acids. V gave up 5 bases and J gave up 7 bases; unmatched junction bases: 10. Germline V gene lookup returns CDR1 MNHEY and CDR2 SVGAGI. The CDR3 loop reads CASSPRDSGSHTQYF. CDR3 bases: TGTGCCAGCAGTCCCCGCGATAGCGGGAGTCATACGCAGTATTTT.

This chain connects TRBV7-9 to TRBJ2-1; 9 nucleotides align to TRBD1. V dropped 1 base and J dropped 10; count of bases not matched to a gene: 11. CDR3 size: 16 residues. Germline V gene data show CDR1 as SEHNR and CDR2 as FQNEAQ (reference sequence). In DNA form, the CDR3 reads TGTGCCAGCAGCTTAGGACCGGGACAGGGAGTGGAGGAGCAGTTCTTC. Its protein is CASSLGPGQGVEEQFF.

Remarks on this clone: The junction and the germline gene differ at one end; a read error may be behind it. The rearrangement uses TRBV7-7 and TRBJ1-5, with a tentative D call TRBD1 (6 bases). The germline CDR1 and CDR2 sequences are SSHAT and FNYEAQ (reference sequence). The length of the CDR3 is 15 residues. DNA for the CDR3: TGTGCTAGCAGCTCCCTAGGACAGATCAATCAGCCCCAGCATTTT. This codes for CASSSLGQINQPQHF.

This clone occurred once. The chain combines TRBV5-6 with TRBJ2-7; the D gene is possibly TRBD1 (6 bases). CDR1 SGHDT and CDR2 YYEEEE come from the germline V gene. Trimming took off 1 base at V and 2 bases at J, with 13 bases between the two ends. This CDR3 contains 15 residues. The CDR3 DNA reads as TGTGCCAGCAGCTTGCCGACAGGTGAACCCTACGAGCAGTACTTC. Its translation is CASSLPTGEPYEQYF.

J is TRBJ1-2 and V is TRBV29-1; TRBD1 aligns across 7 bases. This CDR3 has 13 amino acids. CDR1 and CDR2 (germline): SQVTM, ANQGSEA. Losses at the gene ends were 6 bases for V and 10 bases for J; bases not matched to a gene: 14. The CDR3 nucleotides are TGCAGCGTGCAAAGAACAGGGGTATGGGACTACACCTTC. Amino acids: CSVQRTGVWDYTF.

The V call is TRBV28, the J call TRBJ2-1; weak D call: TRBD1 (6 bases). V was cut by 7 bases and J by 4 bases, with 17 bases left in between. Germline V gene data show CDR1 as MDHEN and CDR2 as SYDVKM. This CDR3 has 15 residues. This CDR3 reads CASTKQGSGYNEQFF. For the CDR3, the DNA is TGTGCCAGCACTAAGCAGGGGAGTGGATACAATGAGCAGTTCTTC.

The chain has TRBV10-3 and TRBJ2-3; possible D gene TRBD2, 5 bases. V dropped 10 bases and J dropped 2 bases, with 16 bases sitting between them. CDR3 size: 14 residues. CDR1 and CDR2 (germline): ENHRY, SYGVKD. The CDR3 coding sequence is TGTGCCACCCGAGGAGGCCGTGACACAGATACGCAGTATTTT. Its protein is CATRGGRDTDTQYF.

CDR3 sequence reads: CSVDGDRAYEQYF. The CDR3 region has the DNA TGCAGCGTTGACGGGGACAGGGCCTACGAGCAGTACTTC. The genes are TRBV29-1 and TRBJ2-7; 9 nucleotides agree with TRBD1. CDR1 is SQVTM and CDR2 is ANQGSEA in the germline V gene. V was pared by 3 bases and J by 2 bases, with 2 bases of the junction left unmatched. The length of the CDR3 is 13 residues.